This T cell receptor beta chain was found in a study of OX40 agonist ivuxolimab in advanced cancers. Study information: At 0.01 to 10 mg/kg, ivuxolimab was administered intravenously to patients every 2 weeks. A mean age of 60 years, range about 23 to 90, was recorded, and around 85% were male.

With regard to this clone: The antigen is undetermined.

Sequencing used immunoSEQ multiplex PCR; TCRdb keeps in-frame clones, though not all of them. This sample has 99,000 or so clones; more than 85% occur once, and the top ten carry 0.25% to 0.35%. Findings and limits, study-wide: Clones of CD4+ and CD8+ blood T cells grew by week 6 at doses of 0.1 to 3.0 mg/kg. Low clonal expansion, among the lowest seen, marked partial responders at 0.1-3.0 mg/kg.

The source material was CD4+ or CD8+ T cells sorted from blood, sampled in a trial of the OX40 agonist ivuxolimab. This TCR came from an adult with an advanced solid tumor such as melanoma, head and neck, liver or kidney cancer.

The CDR3 reads CATSRKTSGSNEQFF. DNA of the CDR3: TGTGCCACCAGCAGAAAAACTAGCGGGAGCAATGAGCAGTTCTTC. The rearrangement joins TRBV15 to TRBJ2-1, with 11 positions matching TRBD2. This CDR3 comprises 15 residues. Losses at the gene ends were 2 bases for V and 6 bases for J; bases not matched to a gene: 3. Germline V lookup: CDR1 LNHNV, CDR2 YYDKDF (reference sequence).